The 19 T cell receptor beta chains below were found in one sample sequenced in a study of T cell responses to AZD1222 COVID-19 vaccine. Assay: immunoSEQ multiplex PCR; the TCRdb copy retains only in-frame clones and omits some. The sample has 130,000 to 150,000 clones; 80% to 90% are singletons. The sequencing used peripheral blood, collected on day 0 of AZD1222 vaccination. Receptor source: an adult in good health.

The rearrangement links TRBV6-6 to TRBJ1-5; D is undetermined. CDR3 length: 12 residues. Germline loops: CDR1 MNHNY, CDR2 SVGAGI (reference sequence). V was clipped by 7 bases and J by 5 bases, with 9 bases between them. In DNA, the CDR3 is TGTGCCAGCACCTACCAGGATCAGCCCCAGCATTTT. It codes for CASTYQDQPQHF.

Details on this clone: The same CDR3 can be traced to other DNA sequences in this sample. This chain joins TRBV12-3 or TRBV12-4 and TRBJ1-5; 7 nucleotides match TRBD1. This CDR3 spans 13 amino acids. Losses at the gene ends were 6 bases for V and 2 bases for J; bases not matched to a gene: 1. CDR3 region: CASRGQGNQPQHF. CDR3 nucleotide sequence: TGTGCCAGCAGAGGACAGGGCAATCAGCCCCAGCATTTT.

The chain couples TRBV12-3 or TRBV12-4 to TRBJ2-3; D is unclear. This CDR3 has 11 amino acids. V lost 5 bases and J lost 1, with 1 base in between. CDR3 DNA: TGTGCCAGCAGTCGCACAGATACGCAGTATTTT. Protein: CASSRTDTQYF.

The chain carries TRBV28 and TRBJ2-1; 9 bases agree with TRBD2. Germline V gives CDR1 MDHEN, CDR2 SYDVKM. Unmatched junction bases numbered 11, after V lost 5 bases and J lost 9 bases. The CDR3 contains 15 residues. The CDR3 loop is CASSAPGTSIGEQFF. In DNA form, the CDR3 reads TGTGCCAGCAGTGCGCCGGGGACTAGCATTGGTGAGCAGTTCTTC. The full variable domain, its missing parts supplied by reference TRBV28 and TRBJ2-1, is DVKVTQSSRYLVKRTGEKVFLECVQDMDHENMFWYRQDPGLGLRLIYFSYDVKMKEKGDIPEGYSVSREKKERFSLILESASTNQTSMYLCASSAPGTSIGEQFFGPGTRLTVL.

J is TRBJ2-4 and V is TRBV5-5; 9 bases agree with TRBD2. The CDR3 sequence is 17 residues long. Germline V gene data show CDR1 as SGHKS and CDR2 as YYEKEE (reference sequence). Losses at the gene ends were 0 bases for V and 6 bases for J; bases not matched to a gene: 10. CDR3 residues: CASSLVAASGILNIQYF. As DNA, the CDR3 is TGTGCCAGCAGCTTGGTAGCGGCTAGCGGGATTTTAAACATTCAGTACTTC.

CDR3 residues: CASSARLVTDTQYF. CDR3 bases: TGTGCCAGCAGTGCAAGACTAGTAACAGATACGCAGTATTTT. This chain links TRBV2 with TRBJ2-3, with D possibly being TRBD2 (6 bases). CDR3 size: 14 residues. CDR1 SNHLY and CDR2 FYNNEI come from the germline V gene. Trimming removed 4 bases from V and 3 bases from J, with 11 bases in between.

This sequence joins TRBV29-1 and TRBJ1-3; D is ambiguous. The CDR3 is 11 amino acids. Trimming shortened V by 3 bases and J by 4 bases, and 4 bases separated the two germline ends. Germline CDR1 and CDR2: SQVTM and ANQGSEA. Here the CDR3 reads CSVDEGNTIYF. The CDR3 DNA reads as TGCAGCGTTGATGAGGGAAACACCATATATTTT.

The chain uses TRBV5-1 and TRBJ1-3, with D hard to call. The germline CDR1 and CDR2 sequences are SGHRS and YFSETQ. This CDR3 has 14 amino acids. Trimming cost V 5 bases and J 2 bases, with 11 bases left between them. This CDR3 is CASSSPGAGNTIYF. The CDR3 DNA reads TGCGCCAGCAGTTCGCCTGGTGCTGGAAACACCATATATTTT.

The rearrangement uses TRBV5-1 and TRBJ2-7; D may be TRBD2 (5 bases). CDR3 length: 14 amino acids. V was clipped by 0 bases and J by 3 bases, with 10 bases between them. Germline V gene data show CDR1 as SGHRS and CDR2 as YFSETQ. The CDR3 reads CASSLASGHYEQYF. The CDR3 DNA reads TGCGCCAGCAGCTTGGCAAGCGGTCACTACGAGCAGTACTTC.

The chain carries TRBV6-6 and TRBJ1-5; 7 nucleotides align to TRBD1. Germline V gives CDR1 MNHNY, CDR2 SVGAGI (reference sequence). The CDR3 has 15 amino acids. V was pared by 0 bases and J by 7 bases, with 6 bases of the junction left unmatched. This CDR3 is CASSYSERGQQPQHF. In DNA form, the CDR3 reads TGTGCCAGCAGTTACTCGGAAAGGGGGCAGCAGCCCCAGCATTTT.

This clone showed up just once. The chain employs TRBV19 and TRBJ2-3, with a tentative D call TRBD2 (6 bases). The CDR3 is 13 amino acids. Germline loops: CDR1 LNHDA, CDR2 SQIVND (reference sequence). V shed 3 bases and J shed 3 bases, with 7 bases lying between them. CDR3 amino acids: CASSIGTTDTQYF. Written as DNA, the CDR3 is TGTGCCAGTAGTATTGGGACTACAGATACGCAGTATTTT.

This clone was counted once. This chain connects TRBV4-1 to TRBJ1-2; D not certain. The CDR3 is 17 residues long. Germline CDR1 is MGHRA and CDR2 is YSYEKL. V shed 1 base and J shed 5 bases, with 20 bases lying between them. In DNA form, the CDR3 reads TGCGCCAGCAGCCAAGGGTTTAGCGGGGATCCTTTATATGGCTACACCTTC. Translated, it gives CASSQGFSGDPLYGYTF.

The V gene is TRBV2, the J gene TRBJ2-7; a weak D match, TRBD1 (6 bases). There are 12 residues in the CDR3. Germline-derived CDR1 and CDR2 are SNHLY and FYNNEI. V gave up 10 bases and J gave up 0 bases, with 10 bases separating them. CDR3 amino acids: CATAGDSYEQYF. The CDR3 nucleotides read TGTGCCACTGCAGGGGACTCCTACGAGCAGTACTTC.

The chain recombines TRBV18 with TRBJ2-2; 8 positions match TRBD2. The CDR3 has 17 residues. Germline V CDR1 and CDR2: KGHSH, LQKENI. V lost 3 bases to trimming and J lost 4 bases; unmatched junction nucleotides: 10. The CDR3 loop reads CASSPPAGAPSTGELFF. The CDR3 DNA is TGTGCCAGCTCACCGCCAGCGGGAGCCCCCAGCACCGGGGAGCTGTTTTTT. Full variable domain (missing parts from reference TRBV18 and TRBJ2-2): NAGVMQNPRHLVRRRGQEARLRCSPMKGHSHVYWYRQLPEEGLKFMVYLQKENIIDESGMPKERFSAEFPKEGPSILRIQQVVRGDSAAYFCASSPPAGAPSTGELFFGEGSRLTVL.

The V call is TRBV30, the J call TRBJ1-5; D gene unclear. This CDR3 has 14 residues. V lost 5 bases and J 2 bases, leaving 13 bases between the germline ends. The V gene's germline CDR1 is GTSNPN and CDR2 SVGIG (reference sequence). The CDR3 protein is CAWAVGAGNQPQHF. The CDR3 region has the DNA TGTGCCTGGGCCGTAGGAGCCGGCAATCAGCCCCAGCATTTT. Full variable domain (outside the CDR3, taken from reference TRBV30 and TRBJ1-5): SQTIHQWPATLVQPVGSPLSLECTVEGTSNPNLYWYRQAAGRGLQLLFYSVGIGQISSEVPQNLSASRPQDRQFILSSKKLLLSDSGFYLCAWAVGAGNQPQHFGDGTRLSIL.

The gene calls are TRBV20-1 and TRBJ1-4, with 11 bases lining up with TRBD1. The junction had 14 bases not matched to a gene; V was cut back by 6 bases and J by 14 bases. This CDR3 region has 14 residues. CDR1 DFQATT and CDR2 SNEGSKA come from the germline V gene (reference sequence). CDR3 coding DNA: TGCAGTGCAAGTATCGGACAGGGGGCGGGGAGCCTGTTTTTT. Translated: CSASIGQGAGSLFF.

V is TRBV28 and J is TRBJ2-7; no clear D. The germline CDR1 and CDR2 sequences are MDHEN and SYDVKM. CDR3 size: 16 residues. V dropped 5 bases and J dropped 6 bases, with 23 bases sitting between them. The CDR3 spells CASSIVTAGIISEQYF. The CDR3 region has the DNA TGTGCCAGCAGTATCGTCACCGCAGGTATCATATCCGAGCAGTACTTC.

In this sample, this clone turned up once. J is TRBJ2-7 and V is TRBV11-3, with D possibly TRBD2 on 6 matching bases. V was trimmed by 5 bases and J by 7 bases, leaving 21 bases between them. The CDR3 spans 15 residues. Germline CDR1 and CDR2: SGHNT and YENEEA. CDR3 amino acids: CASSHRGTPGSEQYF. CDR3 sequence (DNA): TGTGCCAGCAGCCATCGCGGGACGCCGGGGAGTGAGCAGTACTTC.

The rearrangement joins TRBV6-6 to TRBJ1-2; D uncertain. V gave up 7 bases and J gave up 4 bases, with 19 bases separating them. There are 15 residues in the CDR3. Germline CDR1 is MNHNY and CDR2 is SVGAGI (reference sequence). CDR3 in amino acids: CASKDGGQSIYGYTF. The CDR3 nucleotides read TGTGCCAGCAAAGACGGTGGGCAATCCATCTATGGCTACACCTTC.